This TCR beta chain was identified in a study of T cells after yellow fever vaccination. Overall study results and limits: One caveat is that FACS-sorted repertoires could contain abundant clonotypes contaminating from the bulk population.

Note on this clonotype: Antigen specificity is unknown.

Germline CDR1 and CDR2: SEHNR and FQNEAQ (reference sequence). The CDR3 spans 15 residues. V lost 5 bases to trimming and J lost 3 bases; unmatched junction nucleotides: 8. TCRdb reprocessed the 5' RACE reads with MiXCR, giving one entry per CDR3 protein. The sample lists hundreds of thousands of distinct CDR3 sequences; approximately 12% were seen once. This chain connects TRBV7-9 to TRBJ2-3; 7 nucleotides agree with TRBD2. This sequence originates from a young man who received the YFV17D yellow fever vaccine. The sample consisted of CD4+ T cells sorted from PBMCs, taken 15 days after the yellow fever booster vaccination. CDR3 sequence: CASSPRGTFTDTQYF. Here the CDR3 DNA reads TGTGCCAGCAGCCCGCGGGGGACCTTTACAGATACGCAGTATTTT.